What follows are 30 T cell receptor beta chains derived from one specimen sequenced in a study of cytomegalovirus exposure and HLA in healthy donors. In the PCR, 60 Vbeta and 13 Jbeta primers were used. Generated by immunoSEQ multiplex PCR, the TCRdb table keeps only in-frame clones and is missing some. In the table there are tens of thousands of clones, about 76% of which are singletons. Sequenced input: PBMCs. These TCRs come from a woman in her forties in good health and CMV-seropositive.

J is TRBJ1-6 and V is TRBV19; the match to TRBD1 covers 7 bases. The CDR3 extends over 15 amino acids. Germline values: CDR1 LNHDA, CDR2 SQIVND (reference sequence). The V segment lost 4 bases and the J segment 0 bases; nucleotides outside the gene matches: 0. The CDR3 bases are TGTGCCAGTAGTACAGGGGGCTCCTATAATTCACCCCTCCACTTT. Translated, it gives CASSTGGSYNSPLHF.

The chain links TRBV5-6 to TRBJ1-2; 8 bases are a match to TRBD1. Germline CDR1 reads SGHDT; CDR2 reads YYEEEE. The CDR3 is made up of 14 amino acids. With V trimmed by 4 bases and J by 4 bases, 6 bases remained unmatched. In DNA form, the CDR3 reads TGTGCCAGCAGCACAGGACAGGGCGTCTATGGCTACACCTTC. The encoded protein is CASSTGQGVYGYTF.

This chain uses TRBV2 with TRBJ1-5; maybe TRBD1 (6 bases). The CDR3 spans 16 residues. Germline lookup yields CDR1 SNHLY and CDR2 FYNNEI. V gave up 8 bases and J gave up 4 bases, with 21 bases separating them. CDR3 residues: CASGGRDGTQNQPQHF. The CDR3 DNA is TGTGCCAGCGGAGGGAGGGACGGGACACAAAATCAGCCCCAGCATTTT.

This sequence joins TRBV21-1 and TRBJ2-5; the DNA was not used to check the table's D call, TRBD2. TRBV21-1 is a pseudogene locus. This CDR3 comprises 18 residues. The CDR3 region is CASSKIGLGAACQETQYF. CDR3 sequence (DNA): TGTGCCAGCAGCAAAATTGGGTTGGGAGCAGCATGCCAAGAGACCCAGTACTTC.

The rearrangement uses TRBV6-1 and TRBJ1-2, with TRBD1 as a possible D gene (5 bases). CDR1 is MNHNS and CDR2 is SASEGT in the germline V gene. Trimming removed 2 bases from V and 3 bases from J, with 10 bases in between. The CDR3 has 14 residues. Written as DNA, the CDR3 is TGTGCCAGCAGTGAAACAACAGGTGACTATGGCTACACCTTC. Its protein is CASSETTGDYGYTF.

This chain uses TRBV15 with TRBJ2-7, with D possibly matching TRBD2 (6 bases). CDR3 length: 16 amino acids. V shed 0 bases and J shed 3 bases, with 15 bases lying between them. The germline V gene has CDR1 LNHNV and CDR2 YYDKDF (reference sequence). CDR3 protein: CATSRDFGGRYYEQYF. DNA of the CDR3: TGTGCCACCAGCAGAGATTTCGGGGGACGCTACTACGAGCAGTACTTC.

The chain couples TRBV7-9 to TRBJ2-1; 14 bases are shared with TRBD2. The CDR3 sequence is 17 residues long. Germline loops: CDR1 SEHNR, CDR2 FQNEAQ (reference sequence). The V segment lost 5 bases and the J segment 5 bases; nucleotides outside the gene matches: 8. As DNA, the CDR3 is TGTGCCAGCAGCCCCGGGACTAGCGGGAGACAACACAATGAGCAGTTCTTC. It encodes CASSPGTSGRQHNEQFF.

The chain recombines TRBV30 with TRBJ2-5; 12 bases match TRBD2. V was clipped by 0 bases and J by 1 base; unmatched bases: 6. The CDR3 runs to 17 residues. Germline CDR1 reads GTSNPN; CDR2 reads SVGIG (reference sequence). CDR3 region: CAWSVGLAGPLQETQYF. The CDR3 nucleotides read TGTGCCTGGAGTGTAGGACTAGCGGGACCCCTCCAAGAGACCCAGTACTTC.

The chain has TRBV6-5 and TRBJ1-1; 7 nucleotides match TRBD1. The CDR3 length is 15 residues. Trimming removed 5 bases from V and 3 bases from J; junction bases left unmatched: 9. Germline assignment: CDR1 MNHEY and CDR2 SVGAGI. The CDR3 loop is CASSRGQVKDTEAFF. The CDR3 nucleotides read TGTGCCAGCAGTCGCGGACAGGTGAAGGACACTGAAGCTTTCTTT.

V usage is TRBV27 and J usage is TRBJ1-2, with a possible D match to TRBD1 (6 bases). V gave up 3 bases and J gave up 1 base, with 12 bases separating them. Germline V gene data show CDR1 as MNHEY and CDR2 as SMNVEV (reference sequence). CDR3 size: 15 residues. The CDR3 sequence is CASSFAGDSNYGYTF. CDR3 sequence (DNA): TGTGCCAGCAGTTTTGCAGGGGATAGTAACTATGGCTACACCTTC.

The V call is TRBV27, the J call TRBJ1-5; D perhaps matches TRBD1 (5 bases). This CDR3 contains 17 residues. With 6 bases removed from V and 0 bases from J, the gap between germline ends came to 18 bases. Germline assignment: CDR1 MNHEY and CDR2 SMNVEV (reference sequence). The CDR3 bases are TGTGCCAGCAGGCCAGGGAGGGGCCCTTATAGCAATCAGCCCCAGCATTTT. The encoded protein is CASRPGRGPYSNQPQHF.

This rearrangement joins TRBV5-1 to TRBJ2-5; 7 positions agree with TRBD2. CDR1 is SGHRS and CDR2 is YFSETQ in the germline V gene. The V segment lost 5 bases and the J segment 5 bases; nucleotides outside the gene matches: 12. The CDR3 totals 15 residues. For the CDR3, the DNA is TGCGCCAGCAGATCAACGGGGGGTCGTACGGAGACCCAGTACTTC. Its protein is CASRSTGGRTETQYF.

This clone was recorded once. The V and J genes are TRBV30 and TRBJ1-1, with 7 bases aligning to TRBD1. The CDR3 contains 15 residues. With 3 bases clipped from V and 1 base from J, the junction kept 8 bases outside the gene matches. Germline V gene lookup returns CDR1 GTSNPN and CDR2 SVGIG (reference sequence). CDR3 DNA: TGTGCCTGGAGAACCCCAGACAGGGCGAACACTGAAGCTTTCTTT. Translating it yields CAWRTPDRANTEAFF.

In its sample, this clone was seen once. The chain employs TRBV2 and TRBJ1-1; no definite D call. The V gene lost 7 bases and the J gene lost 7 bases, with 10 bases spanning the gap. The CDR3 covers 11 residues. The germline gives CDR1 SNHLY, CDR2 FYNNEI. The CDR3 protein is CASIDSLEAFF. CDR3 DNA: TGTGCCAGCATCGACTCGCTTGAAGCTTTCTTT.

The CDR3 sequence: CASSFGGLAGAIDEQFF. The CDR3 DNA sequence: TGTGCCAGCAGCTTTGGGGGGCTTGCGGGAGCTATCGATGAGCAGTTCTTC. The rearrangement links TRBV7-2 to TRBJ2-1; tentative D call: TRBD2 (7 bases). Deletions cut 3 bases from V and 8 bases from J, with 23 bases between. The CDR3 is 17 residues long. Germline CDR1 is SGHTA and CDR2 is FQGNSA.

The CDR3 DNA reads TGTGCCAGCAGCTCGGGAGGGGTGCGCAATCAGCCCCAGCATTTT. Its translation is CASSSGGVRNQPQHF. The chain couples TRBV9 to TRBJ1-5; weak D call: TRBD1 (5 bases). The V end was cut by 4 bases, the J end by 2 bases, with 13 bases between. This CDR3 has 15 residues. Germline-derived CDR1 and CDR2 are SGDLS and YYNGEE.

V is TRBV28 and J is TRBJ2-7, with a tentative D call TRBD1 (5 bases). Deletions cut 7 bases from V and 2 bases from J, with 18 bases between. The CDR3 runs to 15 residues. Germline loops: CDR1 MDHEN, CDR2 SYDVKM. Here the CDR3 DNA reads TGTGCCAGCACCCTCGGGCAGGGTTCAACCTACGAGCAGTACTTC. Translation: CASTLGQGSTYEQYF.

The chain employs TRBV19 and TRBJ1-1; D is ambiguous. CDR1 and CDR2 (germline): LNHDA, SQIVND (reference sequence). The V end was cut by 6 bases, the J end by 10 bases, with 21 bases between. The CDR3 extends over 14 amino acids. The CDR3 nucleotides are TGTGCCAGTAGACCGAGTAGCTCTCTTCCTGGAGCTTTCTTT. Protein sequence: CASRPSSSLPGAFF.

This chain links TRBV11-2 with TRBJ1-4, with TRBD1 identical over 8 bases. The CDR3 contains 15 residues. Germline V gene sequence: CDR1 SGHAT, CDR2 FQNNGV. V was pared by 5 bases and J by 7 bases, with 9 bases of the junction left unmatched. CDR3 amino acids: CASSLNRGSGEKLFF. The CDR3 DNA sequence: TGTGCCAGCAGCCTGAACAGGGGGTCAGGTGAAAAACTGTTTTTT.

This clone was seen only a few times. The rearrangement joins TRBV18 to TRBJ1-3; 10 bases fit TRBD1. The CDR3 covers 15 residues. The ends lost 6 bases at V and 4 bases at J; junction bases unmatched: 6. CDR1 and CDR2 (germline): KGHSH, LQKENI. As DNA, the CDR3 is TGTGCCAGCTCCGCGGGACAGGGGATAGGAAACACCATATATTTT. Amino acids: CASSAGQGIGNTIYF.

The chain employs TRBV28 and TRBJ2-2, with 10 nucleotides matching TRBD2. Trimming took 2 bases from V and 1 from J; bases not matched to a gene: 13. The CDR3 extends over 20 amino acids. Per the germline V gene, CDR1 is MDHEN and CDR2 is SYDVKM. The CDR3 DNA is TGTGCCAGCAGTTTAGGGAGCGGACTAGCGGAGACTAAGAACACCGGGGAGCTGTTTTTT. It yields the protein CASSLGSGLAETKNTGELFF.

This chain connects TRBV6-5 to TRBJ2-4; 9 bases are a match to TRBD1. Per the germline V gene, CDR1 is MNHEY and CDR2 is SVGAGI. V was pared by 1 base and J by 10 bases, with 2 bases of the junction left unmatched. This CDR3 spans 13 amino acids. CDR3 nucleotides: TGTGCCAGCAGTTACTTGGACAGGGGAATTCAGTACTTC. Residues: CASSYLDRGIQYF.

This chain's CDR3 is CASGALAGSYNEQFF. The CDR3 DNA sequence: TGTGCCAGCGGGGCGCTAGCGGGATCCTACAATGAGCAGTTCTTC. The V gene is TRBV9, the J gene TRBJ2-1, with 9 bases lining up with TRBD2. After removal of 7 bases from V and 1 base from J, the junction contained 6 bases not matched to a gene. Germline V CDR1 and CDR2: SGDLS, YYNGEE. This CDR3 is 15 amino acids long.

J is TRBJ2-3 and V is TRBV6-5; 8 bases line up with TRBD2. Per germline, CDR1 MNHEY and CDR2 SVGAGI. The CDR3 has 15 amino acids. With 2 bases clipped from V and 2 bases from J, the junction kept 3 bases outside the gene matches. CDR3 sequence reads: CASSYGRGDTDTQYF. As DNA, the CDR3 is TGTGCCAGCAGTTACGGGCGGGGGGACACAGATACGCAGTATTTT.

The V gene is TRBV7-9, the J gene TRBJ1-1; possible D gene TRBD1, 6 bases. The CDR3 extends over 16 amino acids. Germline values: CDR1 SEHNR, CDR2 FQNEAQ (reference sequence). Trimming stripped 6 bases from V and 1 base from J, with 18 bases between. The CDR3 region has the DNA TGTGCCAGCAGTGAGGGGGAGGGCCGGAAGAACACTGAAGCTTTCTTT. Translation: CASSEGEGRKNTEAFF.

The chain links TRBV5-4 to TRBJ2-5; D remains ambiguous. The CDR3 loop spans 13 amino acids. The V gene's germline CDR1 is SGHNT and CDR2 YYREEE (reference sequence). Trimming removed 4 bases at V and 5 bases at J, with 12 bases between. CDR3 amino acids: CASSPLPFETQYF. DNA for the CDR3: TGTGCCAGCAGCCCTCTCCCGTTCGAGACCCAGTACTTC.

This clone was picked up a small number of times. The chain recombines TRBV7-2 with TRBJ1-1, with TRBD1 as a possible D gene (5 bases). This CDR3 has 14 amino acids. Germline assignment: CDR1 SGHTA and CDR2 FQGNSA. Between the trimmed V and J ends, which lost 5 bases and 1 base, there was a span of 11 bases. CDR3 DNA sequence: TGTGCCAGCAGCCTCGACAGCTCGAACACTGAAGCTTTCTTT. It codes for CASSLDSSNTEAFF.

The chain links TRBV7-9 to TRBJ1-1; TRBD1 agrees at 9 bases. With 5 bases clipped from V and 8 bases from J, the junction kept 3 bases outside the gene matches. The CDR3 contains 12 residues. Germline V gene sequence: CDR1 SEHNR, CDR2 FQNEAQ (reference sequence). In DNA, the CDR3 is TGTGCCAGCAGCCCAGGGACAGGGGAAGCTTTCTTT. Translated, it gives CASSPGTGEAFF.

The chain recombines TRBV14 with TRBJ2-6, with 8 bases lining up with TRBD2. Losses at the gene ends were 2 bases for V and 2 bases for J; bases not matched to a gene: 5. Germline V CDR1 and CDR2: SGHDN, FVKESK. This CDR3 has 17 amino acids. CDR3 nucleotides: TGTGCCAGCAGCCAAACCGGGGGGGCTGCTGGGGCCAACGTCCTGACTTTC. Translated: CASSQTGGAAGANVLTF.

DNA of the CDR3: TGCGCCAGCAGTGGAACCGGGACAGGGCTTCTTGGCTACACCTTC. Translated, it gives CASSGTGTGLLGYTF. The V call is TRBV10-1, the J call TRBJ1-2; the match to TRBD1 covers 9 bases. Germline assignment: CDR1 WNHNN and CDR2 SYGVQD (reference sequence). The CDR3 consists of 15 residues. V gave up 4 bases and J gave up 7 bases; unmatched junction bases: 10.